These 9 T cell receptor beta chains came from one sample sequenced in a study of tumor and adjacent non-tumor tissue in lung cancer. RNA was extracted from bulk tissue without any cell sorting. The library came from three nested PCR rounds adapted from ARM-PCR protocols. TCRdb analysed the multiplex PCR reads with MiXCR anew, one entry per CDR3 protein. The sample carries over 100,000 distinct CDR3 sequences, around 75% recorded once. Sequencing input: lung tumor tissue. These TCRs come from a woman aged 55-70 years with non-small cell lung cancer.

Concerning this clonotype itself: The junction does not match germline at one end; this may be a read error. CDR3 sequence reads: CTSSYPGGRTDTQFF. The CDR3 bases are TGTACCAGCAGTTACCCCGGGGGGCGCACAGATACGCAGTTTTTT. The chain is built from TRBV6-2 or TRBV6-3 and TRBJ2-3; a possible D gene is TRBD2 (7 bases). This CDR3 has 15 residues. Germline V lookup: CDR1 MNHEY, CDR2 SVGEGT.

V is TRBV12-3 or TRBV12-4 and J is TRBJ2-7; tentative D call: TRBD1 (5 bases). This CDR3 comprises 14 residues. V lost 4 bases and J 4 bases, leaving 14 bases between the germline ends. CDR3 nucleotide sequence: TGTGCCAGCAGTTCCGTGACAGTCCAATACGAGCAGTACTTC. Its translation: CASSSVTVQYEQYF.

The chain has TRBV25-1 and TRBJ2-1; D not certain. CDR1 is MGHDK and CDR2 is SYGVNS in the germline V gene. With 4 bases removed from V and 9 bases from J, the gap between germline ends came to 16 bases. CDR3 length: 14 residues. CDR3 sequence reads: CASSVPTLGIEQFF. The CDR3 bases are TGTGCCAGCAGTGTACCCACCCTAGGGATTGAGCAGTTCTTC.

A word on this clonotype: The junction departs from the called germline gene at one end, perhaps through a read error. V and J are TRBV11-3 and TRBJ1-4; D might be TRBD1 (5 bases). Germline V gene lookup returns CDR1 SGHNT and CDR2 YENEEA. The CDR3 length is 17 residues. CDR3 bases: TGTGCCAGCAGCTTTGACAGCCGCGATGCTACTAATGGAAAACTGTTTTTT. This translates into CASSFDSRDATNGKLFF. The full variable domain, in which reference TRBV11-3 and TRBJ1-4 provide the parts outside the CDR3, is EAGVVQSPRYKIIEKKQPVAFWCNPISGHNTLYWYLQNLGQGPELLIRYENEEAVDDSQLPKDRFSAERLKGVDSTLKIQPAELGDSAVYLCASSFDSRDATNGKLFFGSGTQLSVL.

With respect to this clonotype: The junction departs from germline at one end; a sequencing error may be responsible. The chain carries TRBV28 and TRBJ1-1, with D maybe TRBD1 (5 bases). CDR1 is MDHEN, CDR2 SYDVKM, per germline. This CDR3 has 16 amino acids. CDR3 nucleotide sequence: TGTGCCAGCAGTAGAGGAGGGACGGGAATGAGCACTGAAGCTCTCTTT. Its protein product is CASSRGGTGMSTEALF.

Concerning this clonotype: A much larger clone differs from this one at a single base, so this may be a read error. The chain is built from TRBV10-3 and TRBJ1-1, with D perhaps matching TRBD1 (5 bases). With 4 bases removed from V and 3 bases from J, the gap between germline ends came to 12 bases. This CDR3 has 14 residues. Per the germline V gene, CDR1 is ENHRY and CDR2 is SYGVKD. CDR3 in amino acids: CAISARVGDTEAFF. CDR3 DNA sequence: TGTGCCATCAGTGCTAGGGTAGGGGACACTGAAGCTTTCTTT.

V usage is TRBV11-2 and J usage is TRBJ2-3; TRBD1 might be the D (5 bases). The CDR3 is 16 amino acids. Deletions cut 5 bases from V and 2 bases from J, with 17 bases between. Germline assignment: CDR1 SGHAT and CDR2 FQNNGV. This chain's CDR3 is CASSVRSQVNTDTQYF. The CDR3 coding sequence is TGTGCCAGCAGCGTACGATCACAGGTTAACACAGATACGCAGTATTTT.

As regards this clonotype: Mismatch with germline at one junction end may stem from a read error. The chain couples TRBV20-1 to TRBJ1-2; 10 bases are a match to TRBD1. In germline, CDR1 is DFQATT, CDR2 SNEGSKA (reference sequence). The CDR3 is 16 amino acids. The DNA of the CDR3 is TGCAGTGCTAGAGATTCCGGGACAGGGGCTACTAATGGTTACGCCTTC. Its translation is CSARDSGTGATNGYAF.

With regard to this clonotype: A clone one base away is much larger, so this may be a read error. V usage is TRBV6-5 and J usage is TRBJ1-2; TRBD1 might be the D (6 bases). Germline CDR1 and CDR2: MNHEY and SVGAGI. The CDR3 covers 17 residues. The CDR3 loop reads CVSSLTRTSEGGYGYTF. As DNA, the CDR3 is TGTGTCAGCAGTCTTACCCGGACGTCCGAGGGGGGCTATGGCTACACCTTC.